Listed below are T cell receptor beta chains from one sample, sequenced in a study of blood T cell repertoires in COVID-19. Produced via immunoSEQ multiplex PCR; TCRdb's table is partial and in-frame only. This sample has some 250,000 clones; around 87% occur once, and the top ten carry roughly 7%. The specimen sequenced was peripheral blood. These receptors were obtained from a man aged 55 to 70 who had recovered from COVID-19. Both conserved end residues are part of each CDR3. D genes are given only for firm matches. Some rows have no size entry. The others give once, few or many, or a class for an expanded clone.

TRBV5-5	many	TRBJ1-1	TRBD1	TGTGCCAGCAGCTTAGGGACAGGGTTTGGTGAAGCTTTCTTT	CASSLGTGFGEAFF
TRBV5-1	NA	TRBJ2-2	NA	TGCGCCACCCCAGTTGCCGGGGAGCTGTTTTTT	CATPVAGELFF
TRBV5-1	NA	TRBJ2-2	NA	TGCGCCAGCAGCTACGTCGGGACTCCGAACACCGGGGAGCTGTTTTTT	CASSYVGTPNTGELFF
TRBV4-2	NA	TRBJ2-5	TRBD2	TGTGCCAGCAGCCAAGCTGGGACTAGCGGGCTCCAAGAGACCCAGTACTTC	CASSQAGTSGLQETQYF
TRBV7-2	once	TRBJ1-2	NA	TGTGCCAGCAGCTCACAGGGTCTGAGCGGTGGCTACACCTTC	CASSSQGLSGGYTF
TRBV6-5	NA	TRBJ2-5	NA	TGTGCCAGCAGAGGGGACTCGGGAGCGCAAGAGACCCAGTACTTC	CASRGDSGAQETQYF
TRBV5-6	once	TRBJ2-7	NA	TGTGCCAGCAGCTTGCTTCGTACCTACGAGCAGTACTTC	CASSLLRTYEQYF
TRBV2	NA	TRBJ1-2	TRBD1	TGTGCCAGCAGTGGACAGGGAATCATCCGGGGCTACACCTTC	CASSGQGIIRGYTF
TRBV30	NA	TRBJ1-6	NA	TGTGCCTGGGGTCGAGAAAATTCACCCCTCCACTTT	CAWGRENSPLHF
TRBV9	NA	TRBJ2-3	TRBD2	TGTGCCAGCAGCGTAGGGACTAGCGGGGTATCTAGCACAGATACGCAGTATTTT	CASSVGTSGVSSTDTQYF
TRBV19	few	TRBJ1-5	NA	TGTGCCAGTAGTACTCTCGGGCAGGGAGGATTTAATCAGCCCCAGCATTTT	CASSTLGQGGFNQPQHF
TRBV5-5	NA	TRBJ1-4	NA	TGTGCCAGCAGCTTTAATGAGGGAGGGCTCACCCGCGAAAAACTGTTTTTT	CASSFNEGGLTREKLFF
TRBV7-9	NA	TRBJ1-1	NA	TGTGCCAGCAGCTCGTACGGGGGGCGAGCTTTCTTT	CASSSYGGRAFF